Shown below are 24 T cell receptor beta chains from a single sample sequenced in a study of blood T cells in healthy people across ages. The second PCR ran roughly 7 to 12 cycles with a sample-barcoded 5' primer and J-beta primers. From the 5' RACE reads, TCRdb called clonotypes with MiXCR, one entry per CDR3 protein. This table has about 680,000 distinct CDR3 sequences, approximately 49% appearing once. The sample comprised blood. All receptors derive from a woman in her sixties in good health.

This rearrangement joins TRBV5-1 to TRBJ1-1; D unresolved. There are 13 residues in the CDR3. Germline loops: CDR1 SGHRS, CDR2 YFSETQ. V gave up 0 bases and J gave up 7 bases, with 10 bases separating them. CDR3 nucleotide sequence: TGCGCCAGCAGCTTGGGAACGGAGAGTGAAGCTTTCTTT. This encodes CASSLGTESEAFF. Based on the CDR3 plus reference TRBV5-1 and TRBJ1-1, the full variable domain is KAGVTQTPRYLIKTRGQQVTLSCSPISGHRSVSWYQQTPGQGLQFLFEYFSETQRNKGNFPGRFSGRQFSNSRSEMNVSTLELGDSALYLCASSLGTESEAFFGQGTRLTVV.

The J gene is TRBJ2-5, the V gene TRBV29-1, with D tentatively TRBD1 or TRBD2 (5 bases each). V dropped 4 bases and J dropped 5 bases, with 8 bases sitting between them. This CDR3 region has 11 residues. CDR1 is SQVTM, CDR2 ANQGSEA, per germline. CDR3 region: CSVAWGETQYF. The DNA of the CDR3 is TGCAGCGTTGCTTGGGGGGAGACCCAGTACTTC. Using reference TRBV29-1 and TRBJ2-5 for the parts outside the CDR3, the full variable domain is SAVISQKPSRDICQRGTSLTIQCQVDSQVTMMFWYRQQPGQSLTLIATANQGSEATYESGFVIDKFPISRPNLTFSTLTVSNMSPEDSSIYLCSVAWGETQYFGPGTRLLVL.

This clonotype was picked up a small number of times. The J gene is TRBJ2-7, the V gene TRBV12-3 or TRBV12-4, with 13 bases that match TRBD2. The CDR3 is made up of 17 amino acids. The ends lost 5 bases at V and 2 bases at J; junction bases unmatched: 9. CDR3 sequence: CASSTTGTSGNPYEQYF. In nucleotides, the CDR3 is TGTGCCAGCAGTACCACCGGGACTAGCGGGAACCCCTACGAGCAGTACTTC.

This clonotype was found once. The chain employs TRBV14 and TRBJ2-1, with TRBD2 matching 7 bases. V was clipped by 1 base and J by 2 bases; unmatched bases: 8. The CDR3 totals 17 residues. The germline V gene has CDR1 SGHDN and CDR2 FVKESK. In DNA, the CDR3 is TGTGCCAGCAGCCAAGTCTTCGGGGGAGGGACCTACAATGAGCAGTTCTTC. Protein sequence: CASSQVFGGGTYNEQFF. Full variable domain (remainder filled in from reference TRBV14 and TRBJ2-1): EAGVTQFPSHSVIEKGQTVTLRCDPISGHDNLYWYRRVMGKEIKFLLHFVKESKQDESGMPNNRFLAERTGGTYSTLKVQPAELEDSGVYFCASSQVFGGGTYNEQFFGPGTRLTVL.

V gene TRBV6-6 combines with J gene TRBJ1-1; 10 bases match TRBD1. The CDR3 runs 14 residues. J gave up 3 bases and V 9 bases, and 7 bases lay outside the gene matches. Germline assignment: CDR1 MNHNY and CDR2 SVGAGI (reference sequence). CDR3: CASTTGGKYTEAFF. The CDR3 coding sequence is TGTGCCAGTACGACAGGGGGCAAGTACACTGAAGCTTTCTTT.

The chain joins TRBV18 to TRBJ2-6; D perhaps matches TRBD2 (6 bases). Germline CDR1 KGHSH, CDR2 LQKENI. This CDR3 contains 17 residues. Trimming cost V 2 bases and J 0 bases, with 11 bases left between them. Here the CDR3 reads CASSPAGRPSGANVLTF. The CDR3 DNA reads TGTGCCAGCTCACCAGCAGGGAGGCCCTCTGGGGCCAACGTCCTGACTTTC. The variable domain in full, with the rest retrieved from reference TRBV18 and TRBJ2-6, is NAGVMQNPRHLVRRRGQEARLRCSPMKGHSHVYWYRQLPEEGLKFMVYLQKENIIDESGMPKERFSAEFPKEGPSILRIQQVVRGDSAAYFCASSPAGRPSGANVLTFGAGSRLTVL.

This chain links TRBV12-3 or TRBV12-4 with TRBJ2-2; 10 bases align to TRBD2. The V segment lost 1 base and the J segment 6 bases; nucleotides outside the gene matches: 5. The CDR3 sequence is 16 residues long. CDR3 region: CASSLGLAGEAGELFF. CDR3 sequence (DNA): TGTGCCAGCAGTTTAGGGCTAGCGGGAGAAGCCGGGGAGCTGTTTTTT.

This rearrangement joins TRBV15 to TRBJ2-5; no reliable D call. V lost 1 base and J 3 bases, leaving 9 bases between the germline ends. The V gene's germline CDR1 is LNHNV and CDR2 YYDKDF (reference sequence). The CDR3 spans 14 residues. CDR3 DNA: TGTGCCACCAGCAGAGGGGCCTCCAAAGAGACCCAGTACTTC. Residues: CATSRGASKETQYF.

The CDR3 bases are TGCGCCAGCAGCCTGGGGTCCGGGACAGGGGAATACGAGCAGTACTTC. Protein: CASSLGSGTGEYEQYF. V and J are TRBV4-3 and TRBJ2-7; 10 positions match TRBD1. Germline CDR1 LGHNA, CDR2 YSLEER. The CDR3 totals 16 residues. V lost 4 bases, J lost 4 bases, and 10 bases stayed unmatched.

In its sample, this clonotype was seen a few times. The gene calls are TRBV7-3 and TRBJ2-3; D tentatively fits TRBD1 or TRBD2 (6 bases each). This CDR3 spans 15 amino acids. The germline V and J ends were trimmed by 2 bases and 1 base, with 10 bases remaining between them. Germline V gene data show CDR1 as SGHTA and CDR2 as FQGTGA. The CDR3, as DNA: TGTGCCAGCAGCTTATCGGGGGCAGGCACAGATACGCAGTATTTT. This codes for CASSLSGAGTDTQYF.

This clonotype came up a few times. The CDR3 nucleotides are TGTGCCAGCAGGTCAGGGCGCGCAGGGGTAGCTGAAAAACTGTTTTTT. Its translation is CASRSGRAGVAEKLFF. This chain joins TRBV25-1 and TRBJ1-4; D possibly corresponds to TRBD1 (6 bases). Germline CDR1 MGHDK, CDR2 SYGVNS. This CDR3 region has 16 residues. Trimming pared 6 bases from V and 7 bases from J, leaving 21 bases between.

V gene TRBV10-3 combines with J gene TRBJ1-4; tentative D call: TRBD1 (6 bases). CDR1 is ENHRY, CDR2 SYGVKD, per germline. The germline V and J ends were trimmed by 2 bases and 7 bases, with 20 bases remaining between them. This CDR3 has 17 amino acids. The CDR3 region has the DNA TGTGCCATCAGTGAGACCCTGATCGGGACATATGGTGAAAAACTGTTTTTT. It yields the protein CAISETLIGTYGEKLFF.

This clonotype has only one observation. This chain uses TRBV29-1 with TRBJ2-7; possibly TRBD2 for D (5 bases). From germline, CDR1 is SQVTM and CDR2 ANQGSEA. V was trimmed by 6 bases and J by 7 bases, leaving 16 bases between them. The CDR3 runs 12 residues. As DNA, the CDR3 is TGCAGCGTCCTGAAGGCGGGCAATGAGCAGTACTTC. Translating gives CSVLKAGNEQYF.

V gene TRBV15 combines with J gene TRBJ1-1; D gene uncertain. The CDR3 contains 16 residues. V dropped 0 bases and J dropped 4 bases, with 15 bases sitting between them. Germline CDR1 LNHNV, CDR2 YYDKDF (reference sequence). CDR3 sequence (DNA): TGTGCCACCAGCAGAGACCGAGTCGGAGTTGGCACTGAAGCTTTCTTT. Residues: CATSRDRVGVGTEAFF.

The CDR3 region is CASSLPPHNEQFF. The CDR3 coding sequence is TGTGCCAGCAGCTTACCTCCTCACAATGAGCAGTTCTTC. The rearrangement links TRBV7-3 to TRBJ2-1; no firm D call. Trimming shortened V by 2 bases and J by 5 bases, and 7 bases separated the two germline ends. Germline assignment: CDR1 SGHTA and CDR2 FQGTGA. This CDR3 is built from 13 residues.

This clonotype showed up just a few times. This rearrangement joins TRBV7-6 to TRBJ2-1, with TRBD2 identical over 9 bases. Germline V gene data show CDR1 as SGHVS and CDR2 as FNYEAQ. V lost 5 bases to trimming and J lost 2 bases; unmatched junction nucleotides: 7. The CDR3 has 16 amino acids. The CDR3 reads CASSPFLAGAYNEQFF. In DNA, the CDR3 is TGTGCCAGCAGCCCATTTTTAGCGGGAGCCTACAATGAGCAGTTCTTC.

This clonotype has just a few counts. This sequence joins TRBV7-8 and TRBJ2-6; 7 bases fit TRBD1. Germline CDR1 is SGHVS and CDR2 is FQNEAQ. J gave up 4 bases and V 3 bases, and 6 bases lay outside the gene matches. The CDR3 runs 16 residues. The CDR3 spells CASSFQQGTGANVLTF. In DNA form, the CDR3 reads TGTGCCAGCAGCTTTCAACAGGGGACCGGGGCCAACGTCCTGACTTTC.

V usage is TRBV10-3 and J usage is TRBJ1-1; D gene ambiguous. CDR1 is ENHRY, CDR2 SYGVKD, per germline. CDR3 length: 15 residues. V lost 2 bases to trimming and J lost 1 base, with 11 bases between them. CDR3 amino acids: CAISEPPQTNTEAFF. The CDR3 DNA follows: TGTGCCATCAGTGAGCCCCCACAGACGAACACTGAAGCTTTCTTT.

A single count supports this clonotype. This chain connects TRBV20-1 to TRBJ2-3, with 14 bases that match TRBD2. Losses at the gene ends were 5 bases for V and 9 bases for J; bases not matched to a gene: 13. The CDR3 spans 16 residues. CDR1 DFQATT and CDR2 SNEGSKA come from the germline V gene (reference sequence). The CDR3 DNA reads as TGCAGTGCTGGGGACGCGGGACTAGCGGGAGCAAGGACGCAGTATTTT. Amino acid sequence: CSAGDAGLAGARTQYF.

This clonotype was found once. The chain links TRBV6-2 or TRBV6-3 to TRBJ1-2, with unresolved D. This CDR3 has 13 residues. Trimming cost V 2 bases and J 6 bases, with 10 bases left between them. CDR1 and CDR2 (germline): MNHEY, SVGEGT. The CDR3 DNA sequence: TGTGCCAGCAGTTACCTTCCGGGCGATGGCTACACCTTC. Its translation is CASSYLPGDGYTF.

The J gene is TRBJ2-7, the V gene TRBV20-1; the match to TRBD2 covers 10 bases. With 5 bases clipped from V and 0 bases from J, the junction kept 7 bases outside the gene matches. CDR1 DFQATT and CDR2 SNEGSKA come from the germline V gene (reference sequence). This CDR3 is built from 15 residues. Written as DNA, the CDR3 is TGCAGTGCTTTGGTAGCGGGAGGCCCCTCCTACGAGCAGTACTTC. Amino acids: CSALVAGGPSYEQYF.

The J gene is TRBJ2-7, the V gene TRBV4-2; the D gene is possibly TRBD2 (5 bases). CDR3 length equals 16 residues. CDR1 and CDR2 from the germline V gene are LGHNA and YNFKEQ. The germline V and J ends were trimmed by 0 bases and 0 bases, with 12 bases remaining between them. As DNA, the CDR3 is TGTGCCAGCAGCCAAGATTTTGTGGGGAGCTCCTACGAGCAGTACTTC. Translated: CASSQDFVGSSYEQYF.

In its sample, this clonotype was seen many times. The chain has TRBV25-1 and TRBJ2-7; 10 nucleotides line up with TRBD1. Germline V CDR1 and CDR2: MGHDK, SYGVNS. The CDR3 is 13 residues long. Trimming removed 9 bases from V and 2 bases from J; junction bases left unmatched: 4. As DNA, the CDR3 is TGTGCCAGTGGGACAGGGGAGGCCTACGAGCAGTACTTC. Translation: CASGTGEAYEQYF.

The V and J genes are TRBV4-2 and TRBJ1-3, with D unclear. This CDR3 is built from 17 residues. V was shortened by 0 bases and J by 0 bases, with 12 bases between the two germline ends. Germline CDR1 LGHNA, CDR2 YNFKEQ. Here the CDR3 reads CASSQDRAATSGNTIYF. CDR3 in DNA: TGTGCCAGCAGCCAAGATCGGGCGGCCACCTCTGGAAACACCATATATTTT.